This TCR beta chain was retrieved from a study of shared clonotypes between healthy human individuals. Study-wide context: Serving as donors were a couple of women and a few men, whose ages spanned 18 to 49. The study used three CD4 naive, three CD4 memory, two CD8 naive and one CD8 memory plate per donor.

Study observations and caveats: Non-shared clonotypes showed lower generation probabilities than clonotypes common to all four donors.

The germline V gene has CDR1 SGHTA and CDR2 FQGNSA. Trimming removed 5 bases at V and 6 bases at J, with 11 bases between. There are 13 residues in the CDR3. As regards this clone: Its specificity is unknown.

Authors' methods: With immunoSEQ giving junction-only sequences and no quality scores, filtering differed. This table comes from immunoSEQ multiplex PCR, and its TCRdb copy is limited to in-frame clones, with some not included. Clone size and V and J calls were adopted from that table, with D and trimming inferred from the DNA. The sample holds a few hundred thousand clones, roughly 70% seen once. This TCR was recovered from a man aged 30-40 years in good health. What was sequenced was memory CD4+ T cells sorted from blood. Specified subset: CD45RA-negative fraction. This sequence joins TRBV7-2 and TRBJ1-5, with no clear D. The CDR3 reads CASSTSWVQPQHF. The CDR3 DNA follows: TGTGCCAGCAGCACGTCATGGGTTCAGCCCCAGCATTTT.